This section outlines one T cell receptor beta chain sequence together with its context. Its antigen is unidentified. This record comes from a study of human thymus T cells. Notes on the study in general: The authors found apparently biased V and J gene usage in thymic and blood repertoires. A high degree of thymic repertoire overlap among unrelated individuals was reported in related research.

Resections from corrective heart surgery supplied the thymus tissue. Donors consisted of healthy Finnish infants (having corrective surgery for congenital heart defects). Clones were sequenced by immunoSEQ multiplex PCR, and TCRdb holds only the in-frame ones, with some missing. The sample lists roughly 120,000 clones; about 95% were seen once. The CDR3 runs 14 residues. Germline V gives CDR1 MNHEY, CDR2 SMNVEV (reference sequence). Trimming shortened V by 1 base and J by 3 bases, and 6 bases separated the two germline ends. The V and J genes are TRBV27 and TRBJ2-2; the D is unclear. Sequencing was performed on thymus tissue. This sequence was found in a boy less than two years old with a congenital heart defect but otherwise immunologically healthy. The CDR3 reads CASSLLDDTGELFF. CDR3 DNA: TGTGCCAGCAGTTTATTGGATGACACCGGGGAGCTGTTTTTT.